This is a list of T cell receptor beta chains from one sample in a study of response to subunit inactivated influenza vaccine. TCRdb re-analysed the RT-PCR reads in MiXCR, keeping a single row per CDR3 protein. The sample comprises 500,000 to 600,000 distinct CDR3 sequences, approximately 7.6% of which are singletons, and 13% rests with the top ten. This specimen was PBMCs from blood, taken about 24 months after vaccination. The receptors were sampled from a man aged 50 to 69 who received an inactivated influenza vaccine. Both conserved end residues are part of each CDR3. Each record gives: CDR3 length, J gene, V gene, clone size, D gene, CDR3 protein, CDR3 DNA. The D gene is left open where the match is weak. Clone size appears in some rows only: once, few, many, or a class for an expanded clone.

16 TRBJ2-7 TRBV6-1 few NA CASSLGGFGKAYEQYF TGTGCCAGCAGCCTGGGTGGATTCGGGAAGGCGTACGAGCAGTACTTC
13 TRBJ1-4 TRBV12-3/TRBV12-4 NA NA CASSLEGLGKLFF TGTGCCAGCAGTTTAGAAGGTCTCGGGAAACTGTTTTTT
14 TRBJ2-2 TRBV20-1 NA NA CSVYPGQNTGELFF TGCAGCGTTTATCCGGGACAGAACACCGGGGAGCTGTTTTTT
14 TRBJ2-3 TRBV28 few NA CASSSGHSTDTQYF TGTGCCAGCAGTTCGGGACATTCCACAGATACGCAGTATTTT
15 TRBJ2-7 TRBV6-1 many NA CASSPQGGGSYEQYF TGTGCCAGCAGTCCACAGGGGGGGGGTAGCTACGAGCAGTACTTC
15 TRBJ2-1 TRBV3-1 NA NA CASSQASETYNEQFF TGTGCCAGCAGCCAAGCTAGCGAGACCTACAATGAGCAGTTCTTC
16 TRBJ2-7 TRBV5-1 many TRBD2 CASSLSSGRVSYEQYF TGCGCCAGCAGCTTGTCTTCCGGGAGGGTCTCCTACGAGCAGTACTTC
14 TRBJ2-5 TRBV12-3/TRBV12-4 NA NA CASRGDMVQETQYF TGTGCCAGCAGGGGGGACATGGTACAAGAGACCCAGTACTTC
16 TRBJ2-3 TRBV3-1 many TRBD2 CASSQVAGGYLDTQYF TGTGCCAGCAGCCAGGTGGCGGGAGGGTACCTTGATACGCAGTATTTT
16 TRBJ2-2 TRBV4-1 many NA CASSQGQPLNTGELFF TGCGCCAGCAGCCAAGGACAGCCCCTAAACACCGGGGAGCTGTTTTTT
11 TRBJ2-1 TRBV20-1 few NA CSPLGYNEQFF TGCAGTCCCCTAGGGTACAATGAGCAGTTCTTC
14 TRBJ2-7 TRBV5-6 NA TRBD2 CASSKTSVSYEQYF TGTGCCAGCAGCAAGACTAGCGTCTCCTACGAGCAGTACTTC
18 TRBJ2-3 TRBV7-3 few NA CASSLRARRTTRADTQYF TGTGCCAGCAGCTTACGCGCGCGGAGGACAACGCGTGCAGATACGCAGTATTTT
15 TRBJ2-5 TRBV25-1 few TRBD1 CASSGTMTGEETQYF TGTGCCAGCAGTGGGACCATGACAGGGGAAGAGACCCAGTACTTC
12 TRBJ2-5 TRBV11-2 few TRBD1 CASSSLDRESHF TGTGCCAGCAGCTCCTTAGACAGGGAGTCGCACTTC
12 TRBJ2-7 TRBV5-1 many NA CASSWGPYEQYF TGCGCCAGCAGCTGGGGACCTTACGAGCAGTACTTC
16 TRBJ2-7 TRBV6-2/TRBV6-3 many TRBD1 CASSYLKGTGNYEQYF TGTGCCAGCAGTTACTTGAAAGGGACAGGGAACTACGAGCAGTACTTC
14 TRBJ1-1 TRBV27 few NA CASSFRQENTEAFF TGTGCCAGCAGTTTTCGGCAGGAGAACACTGAAGCTTTCTTT
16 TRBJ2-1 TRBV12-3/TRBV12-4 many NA CASSPRLLSSYNEQFF TGTGCCAGCAGTCCTAGACTCCTAAGCTCCTACAATGAGCAGTTCTTC
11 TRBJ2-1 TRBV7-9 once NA CASSPQSPHFF TGTGCCAGCAGCCCCCAAAGTCCACACTTCTTC
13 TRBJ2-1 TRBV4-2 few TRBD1 CASRGQGAKEQFF TGTGCCAGCAGGGGACAGGGGGCAAAAGAGCAGTTCTTC
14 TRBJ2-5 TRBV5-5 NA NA CASSLRGRQETQYF TGTGCCAGCAGCTTGAGGGGTAGGCAAGAGACCCAGTACTTC
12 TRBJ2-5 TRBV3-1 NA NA CASKSGRETQYF TGTGCCAGCAAATCAGGGAGAGAGACCCAGTACTTC
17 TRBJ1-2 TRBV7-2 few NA CASSLSQDTGLNYGYTF TGTGCCAGCAGCTTATCACAGGATACAGGACTTAACTATGGCTACACCTTC
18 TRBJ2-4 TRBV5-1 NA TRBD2 CASSLSASGGYPKNIQYF TGCGCCAGCAGCTTGTCGGCTAGCGGGGGGTATCCCAAAAACATTCAGTACTTC
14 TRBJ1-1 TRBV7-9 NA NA CASSSIRENTEAFF TGTGCCAGCAGCTCGATCAGGGAGAACACTGAAGCTTTCTTT
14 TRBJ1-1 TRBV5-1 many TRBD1 CASSLTGGNTEAFF TGTGCCAGCAGTCTTACAGGGGGGAACACTGAAGCTTTCTTT
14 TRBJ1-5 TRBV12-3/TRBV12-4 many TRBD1 CASRGTGNNQPQHF TGTGCCAGCAGGGGGACAGGGAACAATCAGCCCCAGCATTTT
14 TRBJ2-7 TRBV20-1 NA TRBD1 CSAPDRGVSYEQYF TGCAGTGCCCCGGACAGGGGGGTCTCCTACGAGCAGTACTTC
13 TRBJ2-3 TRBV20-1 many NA CSARDQRGLEQYF TGCAGTGCTAGAGATCAAAGGGGATTGGAGCAGTATTTT
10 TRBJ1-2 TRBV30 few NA CAWSAHGYTF TGTGCCTGGAGTGCTCATGGCTACACCTTC
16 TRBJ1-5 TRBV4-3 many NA CASSQDWGGTGQPQHF TGCGCCAGCAGCCAAGATTGGGGCGGTACAGGACAGCCCCAGCATTTT
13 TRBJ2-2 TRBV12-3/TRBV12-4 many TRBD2 CASSFGGAGELFF TGTGCCAGCAGTTTCGGGGGGGCCGGGGAGCTGTTTTTT
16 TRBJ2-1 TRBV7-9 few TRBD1 CASSRRTGGAYNEQFF TGTGCCAGCAGCAGACGGACAGGGGGCGCTTACAATGAGCAGTTCTTC
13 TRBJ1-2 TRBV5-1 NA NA CASSLSPLGVYTF TGCGCCAGCAGCTTGAGTCCTCTTGGGGTCTACACCTTC
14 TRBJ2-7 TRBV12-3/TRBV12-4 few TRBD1 CASSDRGELSEQYF TGTGCCAGCAGCGACAGGGGCGAGTTGAGCGAGCAGTACTTC